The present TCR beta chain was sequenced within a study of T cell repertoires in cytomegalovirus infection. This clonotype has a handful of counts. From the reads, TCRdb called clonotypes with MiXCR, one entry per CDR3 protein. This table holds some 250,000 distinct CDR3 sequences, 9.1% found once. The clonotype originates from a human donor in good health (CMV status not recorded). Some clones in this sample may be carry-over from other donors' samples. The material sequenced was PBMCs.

In DNA, the CDR3 is TGTGCCAGCTCACCACTCACTAGCGGGGGTATTTACAATGAGCAGTTCTTC. Protein product: CASSPLTSGGIYNEQFF. This rearrangement joins TRBV18 to TRBJ2-1; 11 bases align to TRBD2. The V gene end was trimmed by 1 base and the J gene end by 4 bases; junction bases not matched to a gene: 6. Germline CDR1 reads KGHSH; CDR2 reads LQKENI. The CDR3 covers 17 residues. The complete variable domain, with remaining parts taken from reference TRBV18 and TRBJ2-1, reads NAGVMQNPRHLVRRRGQEARLRCSPMKGHSHVYWYRQLPEEGLKFMVYLQKENIIDESGMPKERFSAEFPKEGPSILRIQQVVRGDSAAYFCASSPLTSGGIYNEQFFGPGTRLTVL.